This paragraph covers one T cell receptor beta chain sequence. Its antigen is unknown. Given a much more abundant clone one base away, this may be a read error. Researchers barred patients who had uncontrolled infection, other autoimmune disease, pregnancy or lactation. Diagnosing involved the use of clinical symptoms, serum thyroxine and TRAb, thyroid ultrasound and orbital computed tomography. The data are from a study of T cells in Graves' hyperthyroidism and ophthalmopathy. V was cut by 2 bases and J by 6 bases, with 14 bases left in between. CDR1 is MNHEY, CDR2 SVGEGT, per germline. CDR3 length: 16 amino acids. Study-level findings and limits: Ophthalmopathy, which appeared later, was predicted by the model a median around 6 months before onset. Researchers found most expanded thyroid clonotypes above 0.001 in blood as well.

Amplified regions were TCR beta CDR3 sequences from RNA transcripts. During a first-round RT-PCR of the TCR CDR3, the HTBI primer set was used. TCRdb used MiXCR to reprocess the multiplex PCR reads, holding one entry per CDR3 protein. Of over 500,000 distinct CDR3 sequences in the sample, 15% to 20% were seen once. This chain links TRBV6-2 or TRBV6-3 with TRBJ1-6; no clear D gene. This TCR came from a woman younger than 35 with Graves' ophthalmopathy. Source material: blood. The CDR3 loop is CASSYGRVSVNSPLHF. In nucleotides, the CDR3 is TGTGCCAGCAGTTACGGACGCGTTTCTGTTAATTCACCCCTCCACTTT.